This T cell receptor (beta chain) was retrieved from a study of response to subunit inactivated influenza vaccine. Trimming at V came to 4 bases and at J to 5 bases, leaving 7 bases not matched to a gene. The CDR3 is made up of 15 amino acids. TCRdb reanalysed the RT-PCR reads using MiXCR and keeps one entry per CDR3 protein. Here the sample spans approximately 730,000 distinct CDR3 sequences, approximately 13% being singletons. The study's findings and limits: The authors proposed limited new T cell recruitment per seasonal influenza vaccination.

This clonotype was found a few times. Its antigen is not identified. This TCR was recovered from a man in his forties or fifties who received an inactivated influenza vaccine. The gene calls are TRBV12-3 or TRBV12-4 and TRBJ1-2, with 10 bases aligning to TRBD1. The input for sequencing was PBMCs from blood, taken less than 15 days before vaccination. The CDR3 loop is CASSSRDRGIYGYTF. As DNA, the CDR3 is TGTGCCAGCAGTTCCCGGGACAGGGGAATTTATGGCTACACCTTC.